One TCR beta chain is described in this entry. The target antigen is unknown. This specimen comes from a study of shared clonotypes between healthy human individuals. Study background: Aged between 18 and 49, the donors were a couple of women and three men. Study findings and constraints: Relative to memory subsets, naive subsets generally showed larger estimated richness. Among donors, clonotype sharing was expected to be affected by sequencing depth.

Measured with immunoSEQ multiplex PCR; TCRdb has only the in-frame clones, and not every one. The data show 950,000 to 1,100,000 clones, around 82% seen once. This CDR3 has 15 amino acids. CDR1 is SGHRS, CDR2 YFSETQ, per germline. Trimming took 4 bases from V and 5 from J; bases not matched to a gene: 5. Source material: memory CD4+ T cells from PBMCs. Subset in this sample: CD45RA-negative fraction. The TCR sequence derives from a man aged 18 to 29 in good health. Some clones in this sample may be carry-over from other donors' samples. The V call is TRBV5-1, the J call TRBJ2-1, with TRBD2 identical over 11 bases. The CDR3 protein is CASSPMTSGDNEQFF. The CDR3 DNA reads TGCGCCAGCAGCCCGATGACTAGCGGGGACAATGAGCAGTTCTTC.